What follows are 22 T cell receptor beta chains derived from one specimen sequenced in a study of CD8+ T cells in alopecia areata. In each case, RNA was isolated and then reverse transcribed into cDNA as the sequencing template. The assay was immunoSEQ multiplex PCR, and TCRdb's table has in-frame clones only and misses some. The sample records 150,000 to 200,000 clones, about three fifths being singletons. The sample comprised CD4+ T cells sorted from blood. The receptors come from a human donor in good health.

The J gene is TRBJ1-5, the V gene TRBV29-1, with 7 bases aligning to TRBD1. The trim removed 4 bases at V and 6 bases at J, leaving 3 bases unmatched. The CDR3 covers 12 residues. Germline-derived CDR1 and CDR2 are SQVTM and ANQGSEA. CDR3 in amino acids: CSVGQGGQPQHF. Here the CDR3 DNA reads TGCAGCGTTGGACAGGGAGGTCAGCCCCAGCATTTT.

The chain has TRBV5-4 and TRBJ1-2; D call uncertain. The CDR3 contains 13 residues. Germline values: CDR1 SGHNT, CDR2 YYREEE (reference sequence). The ends were cut back, 2 bases at V and 4 bases at J, with 9 bases in the middle. The CDR3 sequence: CASSLQPSYGYTF. Here the CDR3 DNA reads TGTGCCAGCAGCTTACAGCCCTCCTATGGCTACACCTTC.

The chain has TRBV6-6 and TRBJ2-7; 9 bases are a match to TRBD2. This CDR3 spans 15 amino acids. Trimming removed 4 bases from V and 3 bases from J; junction bases left unmatched: 7. From germline, CDR1 is MNHNY and CDR2 SVGAGI (reference sequence). The CDR3 DNA follows: TGTGCCAGCAGTTCCCCCGGACTAGCGAACTACGAGCAGTACTTC. Its protein is CASSSPGLANYEQYF.

There are a few counts of this clone. The V call is TRBV29-1, the J call TRBJ2-2; 11 bases are a match to TRBD2. V lost 6 bases and J lost 5; bases outside the gene matches: 8. The germline V gene encodes CDR1 SQVTM and CDR2 ANQGSEA. The CDR3 contains 15 residues. This CDR3 reads CSVVGLAGSTGELFF. The CDR3, as DNA: TGCAGCGTCGTCGGACTAGCGGGCAGTACCGGGGAGCTGTTTTTT.

The J gene is TRBJ2-7, the V gene TRBV27; 7 positions agree with TRBD2. V lost 5 bases to trimming and J lost 3 bases; unmatched junction nucleotides: 1. CDR1 is MNHEY, CDR2 SMNVEV, per germline (reference sequence). The CDR3 runs 12 residues. Here the CDR3 reads CASSGRGYEQYF. CDR3 bases: TGTGCCAGCAGTGGGAGGGGCTACGAGCAGTACTTC.

This clone was detected only a few times. The chain recombines TRBV6-5 with TRBJ1-3; D gene ambiguous. This CDR3 spans 16 amino acids. Per the germline V gene, CDR1 is MNHEY and CDR2 is SVGAGI. The germline V and J ends were trimmed by 0 bases and 0 bases, with 9 bases remaining between them. Written as DNA, the CDR3 is TGTGCCAGCAGTTACTCGTCGACCTTCTCTGGAAACACCATATATTTT. Translation gives CASSYSSTFSGNTIYF.

In its sample, this clone was seen a few times. The CDR3 DNA reads as TGCGCCAGCAGCTTGATGACAGGGGGCATCCCTGGGGCCAACGTCCTGACTTTC. As protein: CASSLMTGGIPGANVLTF. V gene TRBV5-1 combines with J gene TRBJ2-6, with 10 positions matching TRBD1. Germline V lookup: CDR1 SGHRS, CDR2 YFSETQ. J gave up 2 bases and V 1 base, and 6 bases lay outside the gene matches. This CDR3 comprises 18 residues.

The chain joins TRBV28 to TRBJ1-3; possibly TRBD1 for D (5 bases). CDR1 is MDHEN and CDR2 is SYDVKM in the germline V gene. Trimming stripped 1 base from V and 4 bases from J, with 11 bases between. The CDR3 length is 15 residues. The CDR3 DNA follows: TGTGCCAGCAGTTTATCGGGGGTCGAAGGAAACACCATATATTTT. The encoded protein is CASSLSGVEGNTIYF.

In its sample, this clone was seen a few times. The V and J genes are TRBV28 and TRBJ2-1, with D maybe TRBD2 (7 bases). V gave up 5 bases and J gave up 4 bases, with 18 bases separating them. The CDR3 contains 16 residues. Germline CDR1 MDHEN, CDR2 SYDVKM. CDR3 amino acids: CASSSKGGGRYNEQFF. The CDR3 bases are TGTGCCAGCAGTAGCAAAGGGGGAGGGAGATACAATGAGCAGTTCTTC.

This clone was detected only a few times. V gene TRBV29-1 combines with J gene TRBJ2-2, with D unresolved. V was trimmed by 3 bases and J by 4 bases, leaving 9 bases between them. The CDR3 length is 13 residues. Germline values: CDR1 SQVTM, CDR2 ANQGSEA. The CDR3 DNA follows: TGCAGCGTTGATATGCGAGCCACCGGGGAGCTGTTTTTT. This sequence encodes CSVDMRATGELFF.

The chain uses TRBV2 and TRBJ2-5; 8 nucleotides match TRBD1. The CDR3 runs to 12 residues. Germline values: CDR1 SNHLY, CDR2 FYNNEI. Unmatched junction bases numbered 6, after V lost 11 bases and J lost 4 bases. CDR3: CAVDRDTETQYF. The CDR3 DNA reads as TGTGCCGTGGACAGGGACACAGAGACCCAGTACTTC.

This clone was recorded a few times. The CDR3 region is CASSTGGLAAQGEQYF. The CDR3 DNA reads TGCGCCAGCAGCACCGGGGGGCTAGCGGCCCAGGGCGAGCAGTACTTC. This rearrangement joins TRBV5-1 to TRBJ2-7, with a possible D match to TRBD2 (7 bases). Germline V gene lookup returns CDR1 SGHRS and CDR2 YFSETQ. The CDR3 sequence is 16 residues long. The V end was cut by 4 bases, the J end by 6 bases, with 23 bases between. The full variable domain, in which reference TRBV5-1 and TRBJ2-7 provide the parts outside the CDR3, is KAGVTQTPRYLIKTRGQQVTLSCSPISGHRSVSWYQQTPGQGLQFLFEYFSETQRNKGNFPGRFSGRQFSNSRSEMNVSTLELGDSALYLCASSTGGLAAQGEQYFGPGTRLTVT.

V usage is TRBV29-1 and J usage is TRBJ2-7; TRBD2 matches at 7 bases. The V gene's germline CDR1 is SQVTM and CDR2 ANQGSEA. This CDR3 is built from 11 residues. J was trimmed by 5 bases and V by 7 bases; bases with no gene match: 5. The CDR3 nucleotides are TGCAGCGCCGGGACTACCGACGAGCAGTACTTC. Its translation: CSAGTTDEQYF.

This clone showed up just a few times. This chain uses TRBV19 with TRBJ2-3, with 7 bases that match TRBD2. CDR1 and CDR2 (germline): LNHDA, SQIVND (reference sequence). The junction had 5 bases not matched to a gene; V was cut back by 5 bases and J by 3 bases. The CDR3 loop spans 14 amino acids. The DNA for the CDR3 is TGTGCCAGTAGTGATCGACTAGCAACAGATACGCAGTATTTT. Its translation: CASSDRLATDTQYF. Variable domain in full (rest from reference TRBV19 and TRBJ2-3): DGGITQSPKYLFRKEGQNVTLSCEQNLNHDAMYWYRQDPGQGLRLIYYSQIVNDFQKGDIAEGYSVSREKKESFPLTVTSAQKNPTAFYLCASSDRLATDTQYFGPGTRLTVL.

CDR3 in amino acids: CSVELGQLFLNTEAFF. CDR3 nucleotide sequence: TGCAGCGTTGAATTGGGCCAGTTATTTTTGAACACTGAAGCTTTCTTT. The chain combines TRBV29-1 with TRBJ1-1; D not certain. Germline V gives CDR1 SQVTM, CDR2 ANQGSEA. The CDR3 length is 16 residues. V lost 2 bases and J lost 0, with 16 bases in between.

The genes are TRBV2 and TRBJ2-5; 8 nucleotides line up with TRBD1. The V gene end was trimmed by 2 bases and the J gene end by 1 base; junction bases not matched to a gene: 3. The CDR3 covers 15 residues. Germline CDR1 SNHLY, CDR2 FYNNEI. The CDR3 DNA is TGTGCCAGCAGTGAACCGGGACAGGTCCAAGAGACCCAGTACTTC. Protein: CASSEPGQVQETQYF.

V usage is TRBV25-1 and J usage is TRBJ2-2; D might be TRBD1 (6 bases). V was clipped by 3 bases and J by 5 bases, with 16 bases between them. The CDR3 spans 16 residues. Germline lookup yields CDR1 MGHDK and CDR2 SYGVNS. The CDR3 region has the DNA TGTGCCAGCAGTGAGTGGTCCCTTAGGGGGACCGGGGAGCTGTTTTTT. Protein sequence: CASSEWSLRGTGELFF.

This chain joins TRBV9 and TRBJ2-5; 7 bases are shared with TRBD2. The J segment lost 5 bases and the V segment lost 6 bases, leaving 10 bases of the junction unmatched. Germline V gene sequence: CDR1 SGDLS, CDR2 YYNGEE. The CDR3 consists of 14 residues. The CDR3 nucleotides read TGTGCCAGCACCCGCACCGGGACTATGGAGACCCAGTACTTC. It translates to CASTRTGTMETQYF.

This clone was detected only a few times. The V gene is TRBV29-1, the J gene TRBJ2-5; a weak D match, TRBD1 (6 bases). The CDR3 runs to 12 residues. In germline, CDR1 is SQVTM, CDR2 ANQGSEA. V dropped 7 bases and J dropped 1 base, with 10 bases sitting between them. CDR3 bases: TGCAGCGCTACAGGGACCCAAGAGACCCAGTACTTC. Protein sequence: CSATGTQETQYF.

V is TRBV4-1 and J is TRBJ2-1, with 7 bases fitting TRBD1. Trimming removed 0 bases from V and 7 bases from J; junction bases left unmatched: 12. The CDR3 loop spans 17 amino acids. In germline, CDR1 is MGHRA, CDR2 YSYEKL. Here the CDR3 DNA reads TGCGCCAGCAGCCAAGATGTCGGGACAGCTCGGGCTAATGAGCAGTTCTTC. It is translated as CASSQDVGTARANEQFF.

CDR3 bases: TGTGCCAGCAGTACTCCCGGGTGGAATCAGCCCCAGCATTTT. It specifies CASSTPGWNQPQHF. The chain has TRBV28 and TRBJ1-5, with D uncertain. Germline V gives CDR1 MDHEN, CDR2 SYDVKM. V was cut by 5 bases and J by 4 bases, with 12 bases left in between. CDR3 size: 14 residues.

Remarks on this clone: Because the CDR3's place on the DNA is in doubt, the DNA is left out and the CDR3 is given as listed by TCRdb. The chain joins TRBV29-1 to TRBJ1-1. Both ends counted, the CDR3 spans 11 residues. Germline values: CDR1 SQVTM, CDR2 ANQGSEA. The CDR3 reads CSVGDGNRGFF.